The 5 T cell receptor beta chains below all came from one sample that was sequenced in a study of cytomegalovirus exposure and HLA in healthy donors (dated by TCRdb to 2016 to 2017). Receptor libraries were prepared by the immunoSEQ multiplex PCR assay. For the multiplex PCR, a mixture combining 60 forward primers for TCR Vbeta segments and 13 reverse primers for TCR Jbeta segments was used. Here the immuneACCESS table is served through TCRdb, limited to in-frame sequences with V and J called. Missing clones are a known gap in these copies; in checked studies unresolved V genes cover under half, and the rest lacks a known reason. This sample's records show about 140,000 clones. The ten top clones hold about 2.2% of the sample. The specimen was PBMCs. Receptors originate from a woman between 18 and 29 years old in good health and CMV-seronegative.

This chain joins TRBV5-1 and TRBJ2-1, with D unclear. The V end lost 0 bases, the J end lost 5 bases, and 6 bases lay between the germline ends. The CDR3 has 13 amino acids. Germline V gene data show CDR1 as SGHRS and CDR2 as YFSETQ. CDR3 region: CASSLAVNNEQFF. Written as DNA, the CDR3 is TGCGCCAGCAGCTTGGCGGTTAACAATGAGCAGTTCTTC.

CDR3 DNA: TGTGCCAGTAGTACGCCGGGACTAGCGTTCAATGAGCAGTTCTTC. This gives the protein CASSTPGLAFNEQFF. The V gene is TRBV19, the J gene TRBJ2-1; 10 bases agree with TRBD2. CDR3 length: 15 residues. J lost 6 bases, V lost 4 bases, and 6 bases had no gene match. CDR1 is LNHDA, CDR2 SQIVND, per germline (reference sequence).

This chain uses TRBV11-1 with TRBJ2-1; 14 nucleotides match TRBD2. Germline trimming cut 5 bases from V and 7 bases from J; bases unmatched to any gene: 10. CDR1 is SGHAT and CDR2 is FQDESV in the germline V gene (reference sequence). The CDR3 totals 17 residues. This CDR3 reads CASSARLAGGPWNEQFF. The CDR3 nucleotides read TGTGCCAGCAGCGCCAGACTAGCGGGAGGGCCGTGGAATGAGCAGTTCTTC.

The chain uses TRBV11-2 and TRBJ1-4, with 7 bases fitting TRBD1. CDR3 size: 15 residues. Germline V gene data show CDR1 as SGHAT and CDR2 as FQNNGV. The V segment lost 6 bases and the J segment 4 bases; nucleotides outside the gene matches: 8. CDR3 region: CASRRLRGDNEKLFF. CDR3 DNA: TGTGCCAGCAGACGACTCAGGGGGGATAATGAAAAACTGTTTTTT.

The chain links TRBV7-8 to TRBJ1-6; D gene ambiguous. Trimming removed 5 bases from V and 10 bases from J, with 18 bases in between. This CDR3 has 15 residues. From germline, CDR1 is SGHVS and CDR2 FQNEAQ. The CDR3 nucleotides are TGTGCCAGCAGCCCTCTCCGGGTCGTGAAATCACCCCTCCACTTT. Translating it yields CASSPLRVVKSPLHF. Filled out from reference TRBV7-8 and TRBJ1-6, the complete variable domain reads GAGVSQSPRYKVAKRGQDVALRCDPISGHVSLFWYQQALGQGPEFLTYFQNEAQLDKSGLPSDRFFAERPEGSVSTLKIQRTQQEDSAVYLCASSPLRVVKSPLHFGNGTRLTVT.